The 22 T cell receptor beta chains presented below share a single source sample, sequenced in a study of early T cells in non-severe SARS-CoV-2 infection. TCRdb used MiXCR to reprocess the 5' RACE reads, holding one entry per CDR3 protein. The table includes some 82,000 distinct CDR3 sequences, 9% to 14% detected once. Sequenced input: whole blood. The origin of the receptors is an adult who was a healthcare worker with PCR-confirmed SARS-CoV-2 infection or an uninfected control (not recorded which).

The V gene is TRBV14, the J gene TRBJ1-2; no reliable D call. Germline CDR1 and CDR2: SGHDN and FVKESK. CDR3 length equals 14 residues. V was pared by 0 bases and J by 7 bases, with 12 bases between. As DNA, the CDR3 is TGTGCCAGCAGCCAAGATAATGAGGAGAGTGGCTACACCTTC. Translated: CASSQDNEESGYTF. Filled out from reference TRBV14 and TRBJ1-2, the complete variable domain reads EAGVTQFPSHSVIEKGQTVTLRCDPISGHDNLYWYRRVMGKEIKFLLHFVKESKQDESGMPNNRFLAERTGGTYSTLKVQPAELEDSGVYFCASSQDNEESGYTFGSGTRLTVV.

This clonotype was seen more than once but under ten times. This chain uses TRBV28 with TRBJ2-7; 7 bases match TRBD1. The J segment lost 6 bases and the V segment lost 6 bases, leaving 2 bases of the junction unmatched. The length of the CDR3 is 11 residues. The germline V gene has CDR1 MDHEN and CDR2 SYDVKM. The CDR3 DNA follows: TGTGCCAGCAGGACAGGGCCCGAGCAGTACTTC. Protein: CASRTGPEQYF.

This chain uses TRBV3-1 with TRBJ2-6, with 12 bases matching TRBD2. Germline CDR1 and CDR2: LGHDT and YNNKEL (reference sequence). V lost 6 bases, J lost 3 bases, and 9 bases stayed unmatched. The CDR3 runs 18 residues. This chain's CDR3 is CASSPGTSGRFGANVLTF. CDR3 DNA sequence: TGTGCCAGCAGTCCCGGGACTAGCGGGCGTTTTGGGGCCAACGTCCTGACTTTC. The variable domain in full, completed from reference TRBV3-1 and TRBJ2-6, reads DTAVSQTPKYLVTQMGNDKSIKCEQNLGHDTMYWYKQDSKKFLKIMFSYNNKELIINETVPNRFSPKSPDKAHLNLHINSLELGDSAVYFCASSPGTSGRFGANVLTFGAGSRLTVL.

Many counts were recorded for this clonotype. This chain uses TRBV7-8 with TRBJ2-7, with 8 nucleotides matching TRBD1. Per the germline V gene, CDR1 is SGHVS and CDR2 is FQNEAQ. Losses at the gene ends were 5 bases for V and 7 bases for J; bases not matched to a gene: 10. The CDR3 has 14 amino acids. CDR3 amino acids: CASSQTQGAGEQYF. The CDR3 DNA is TGTGCCAGCAGCCAGACTCAGGGGGCAGGGGAGCAGTACTTC.

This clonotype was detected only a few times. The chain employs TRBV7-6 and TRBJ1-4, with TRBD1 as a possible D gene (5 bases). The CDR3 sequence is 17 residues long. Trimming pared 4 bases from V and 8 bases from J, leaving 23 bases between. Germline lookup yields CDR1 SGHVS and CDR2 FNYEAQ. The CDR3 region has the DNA TGTGCCAGCAGCTCGCGAGGGACGGCGGGGGGGACGGAAAAACTGTTTTTT. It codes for CASSSRGTAGGTEKLFF.

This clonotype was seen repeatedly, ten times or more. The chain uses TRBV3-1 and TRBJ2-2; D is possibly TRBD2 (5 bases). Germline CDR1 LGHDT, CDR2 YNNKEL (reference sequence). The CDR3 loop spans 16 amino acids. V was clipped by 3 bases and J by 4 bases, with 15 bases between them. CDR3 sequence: CASSHPGRTFTGELFF. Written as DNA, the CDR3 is TGTGCCAGCAGCCACCCCGGCAGGACTTTCACCGGGGAGCTGTTTTTT.

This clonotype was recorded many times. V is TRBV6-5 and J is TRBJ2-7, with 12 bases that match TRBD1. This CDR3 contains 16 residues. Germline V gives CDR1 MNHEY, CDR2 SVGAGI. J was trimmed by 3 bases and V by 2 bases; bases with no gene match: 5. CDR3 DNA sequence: TGTGCCAGCAGTTACCGGGGGACAGGGGGCGGCTACGAGCAGTACTTC. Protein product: CASSYRGTGGGYEQYF.

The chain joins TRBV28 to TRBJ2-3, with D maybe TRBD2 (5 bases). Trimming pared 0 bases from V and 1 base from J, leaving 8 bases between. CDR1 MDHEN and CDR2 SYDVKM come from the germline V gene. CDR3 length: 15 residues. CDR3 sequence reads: CASSLWGRGTDTQYF. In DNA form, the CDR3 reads TGTGCCAGCAGTTTATGGGGGAGAGGCACAGATACGCAGTATTTT.

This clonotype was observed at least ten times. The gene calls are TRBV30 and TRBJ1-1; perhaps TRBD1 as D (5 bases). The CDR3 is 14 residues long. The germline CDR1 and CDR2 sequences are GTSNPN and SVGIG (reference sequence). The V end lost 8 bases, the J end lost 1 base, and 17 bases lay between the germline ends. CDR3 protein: CAGQDGGGNTEAFF. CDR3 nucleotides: TGTGCCGGCCAAGACGGTGGGGGGAACACTGAAGCTTTCTTT.

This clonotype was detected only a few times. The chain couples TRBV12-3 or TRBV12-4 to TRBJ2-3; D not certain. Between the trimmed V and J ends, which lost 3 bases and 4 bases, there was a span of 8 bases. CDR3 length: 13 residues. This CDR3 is CASSLASPDTQYF. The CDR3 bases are TGTGCCAGCAGTTTGGCCAGCCCAGATACGCAGTATTTT.

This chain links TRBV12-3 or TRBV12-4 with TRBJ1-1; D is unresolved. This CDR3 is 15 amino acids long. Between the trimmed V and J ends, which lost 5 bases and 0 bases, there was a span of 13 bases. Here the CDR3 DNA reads TGTGCCAGCAGTCCGTATGGGAGCATGAACACTGAAGCTTTCTTT. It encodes CASSPYGSMNTEAFF.

CDR3 loop: CASRNGVHNSPLHF. In nucleotides, the CDR3 is TGTGCCAGCAGAAACGGGGTTCATAATTCACCCCTCCACTTT. V and J are TRBV9 and TRBJ1-6; D unclear. The ends were cut back, 5 bases at V and 5 bases at J, with 11 bases in the middle. The CDR3 is 14 amino acids. The germline V gene has CDR1 SGDLS and CDR2 YYNGEE.

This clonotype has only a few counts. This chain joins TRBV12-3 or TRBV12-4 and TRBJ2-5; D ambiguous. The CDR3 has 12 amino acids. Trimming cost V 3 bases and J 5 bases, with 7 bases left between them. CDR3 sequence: CASSFWVETQYF. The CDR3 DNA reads TGTGCCAGCAGTTTCTGGGTGGAGACCCAGTACTTC.

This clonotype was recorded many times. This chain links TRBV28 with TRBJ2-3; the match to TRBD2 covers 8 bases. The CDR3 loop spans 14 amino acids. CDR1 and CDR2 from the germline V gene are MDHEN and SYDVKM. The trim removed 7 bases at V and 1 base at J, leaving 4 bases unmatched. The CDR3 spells CASTLSGGTDTQYF. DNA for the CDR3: TGTGCCAGCACCCTTAGCGGGGGCACAGATACGCAGTATTTT.

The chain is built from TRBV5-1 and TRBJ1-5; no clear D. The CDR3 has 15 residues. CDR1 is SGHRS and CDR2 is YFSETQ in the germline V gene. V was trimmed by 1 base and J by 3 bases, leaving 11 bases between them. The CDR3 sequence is CASSLSGNPNQPQHF. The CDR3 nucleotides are TGCGCCAGCAGCTTGTCCGGGAATCCCAATCAGCCCCAGCATTTT.

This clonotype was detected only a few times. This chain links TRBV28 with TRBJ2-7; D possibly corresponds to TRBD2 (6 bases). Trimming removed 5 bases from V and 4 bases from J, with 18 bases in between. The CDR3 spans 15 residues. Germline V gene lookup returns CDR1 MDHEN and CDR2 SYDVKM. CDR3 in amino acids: CASSPPRGVGYEQYF. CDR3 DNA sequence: TGTGCCAGCAGTCCCCCGCGGGGAGTCGGATACGAGCAGTACTTC. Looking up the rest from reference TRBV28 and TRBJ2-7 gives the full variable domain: DVKVTQSSRYLVKRTGEKVFLECVQDMDHENMFWYRQDPGLGLRLIYFSYDVKMKEKGDIPEGYSVSREKKERFSLILESASTNQTSMYLCASSPPRGVGYEQYFGPGTRLTVT.

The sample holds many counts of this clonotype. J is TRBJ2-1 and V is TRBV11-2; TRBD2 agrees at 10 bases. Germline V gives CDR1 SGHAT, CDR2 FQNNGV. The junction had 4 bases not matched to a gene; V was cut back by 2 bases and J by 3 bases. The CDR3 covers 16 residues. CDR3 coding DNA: TGTGCCAGCAGCTTAAAGCTAGCGGGAGTCTACAATGAGCAGTTCTTC. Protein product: CASSLKLAGVYNEQFF.

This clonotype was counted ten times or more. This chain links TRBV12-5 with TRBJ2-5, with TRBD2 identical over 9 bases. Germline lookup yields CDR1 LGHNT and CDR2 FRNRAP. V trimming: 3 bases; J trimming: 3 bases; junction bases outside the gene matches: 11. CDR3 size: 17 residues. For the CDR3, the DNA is TGTGCTAGTGGTTTTAGGGAGCGGGGGGACCTTAAAGAGACCCAGTACTTC. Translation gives CASGFRERGDLKETQYF.

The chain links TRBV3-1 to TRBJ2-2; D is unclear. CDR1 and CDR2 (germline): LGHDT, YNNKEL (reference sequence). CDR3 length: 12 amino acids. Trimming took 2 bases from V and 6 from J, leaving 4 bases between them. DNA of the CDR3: TGTGCCAGCAGCCAAATGTCCGGGGAGCTGTTTTTT. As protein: CASSQMSGELFF.

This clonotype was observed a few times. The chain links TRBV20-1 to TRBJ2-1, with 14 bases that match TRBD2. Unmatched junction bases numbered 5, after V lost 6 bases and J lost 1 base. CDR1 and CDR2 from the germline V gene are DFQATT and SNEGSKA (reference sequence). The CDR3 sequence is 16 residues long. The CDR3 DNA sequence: TGCAGTGCCGGGACTAGCGGGGGATTTTCCTACAATGAGCAGTTCTTC. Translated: CSAGTSGGFSYNEQFF.

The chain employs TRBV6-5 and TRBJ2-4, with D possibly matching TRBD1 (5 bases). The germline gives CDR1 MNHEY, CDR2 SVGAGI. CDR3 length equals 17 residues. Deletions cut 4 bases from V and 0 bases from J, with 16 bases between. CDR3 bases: TGTGCCAGCAGTTCCATCGACAGTGCCGTAGCCAAAAACATTCAGTACTTC. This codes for CASSSIDSAVAKNIQYF.

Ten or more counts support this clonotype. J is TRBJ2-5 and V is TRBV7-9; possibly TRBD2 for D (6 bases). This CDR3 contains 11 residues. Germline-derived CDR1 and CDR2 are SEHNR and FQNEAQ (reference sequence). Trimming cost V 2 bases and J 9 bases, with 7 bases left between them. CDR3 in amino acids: CASSLPGAQYF. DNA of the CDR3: TGTGCCAGCAGCTTACCGGGAGCCCAGTACTTC.